The source of this T cell receptor beta chain is a study of OX40 agonist ivuxolimab in advanced cancers. Across the study: The treatment was a fully human IgG2 OX40 agonist, ivuxolimab. General study findings and limits: Clonal expansion in partial responders at 0.1-3.0 mg/kg ranked among the lowest.

This table comes from immunoSEQ multiplex PCR, and its TCRdb copy is limited to in-frame clones, with some not included. Among tens of thousands of clones listed, 70% to 90% were seen once. For this clone: The antigen is not known.

CDR3 length: 15 amino acids. CDR1 and CDR2 from the germline V gene are MDHEN and SYDVKM. V lost 5 bases to trimming and J lost 5 bases, with 18 bases between them. Anyone with autoimmune disease history or systemic immunosuppression was excluded. At baseline, cycle 4 day 1, and cycle 7 day 1, blood was sampled. The TCR comes from an adult with an advanced solid tumor such as melanoma, head and neck, liver or kidney cancer. The V gene is TRBV28, the J gene TRBJ2-5; TRBD2 is a possible D gene (5 bases). This specimen consisted of CD4+ or CD8+ T cells sorted from blood, obtained in a trial of the OX40 agonist ivuxolimab. The CDR3 reads CASSAWARDGETQYF. CDR3 nucleotides: TGTGCCAGCAGTGCCTGGGCGAGGGATGGGGAGACCCAGTACTTC.